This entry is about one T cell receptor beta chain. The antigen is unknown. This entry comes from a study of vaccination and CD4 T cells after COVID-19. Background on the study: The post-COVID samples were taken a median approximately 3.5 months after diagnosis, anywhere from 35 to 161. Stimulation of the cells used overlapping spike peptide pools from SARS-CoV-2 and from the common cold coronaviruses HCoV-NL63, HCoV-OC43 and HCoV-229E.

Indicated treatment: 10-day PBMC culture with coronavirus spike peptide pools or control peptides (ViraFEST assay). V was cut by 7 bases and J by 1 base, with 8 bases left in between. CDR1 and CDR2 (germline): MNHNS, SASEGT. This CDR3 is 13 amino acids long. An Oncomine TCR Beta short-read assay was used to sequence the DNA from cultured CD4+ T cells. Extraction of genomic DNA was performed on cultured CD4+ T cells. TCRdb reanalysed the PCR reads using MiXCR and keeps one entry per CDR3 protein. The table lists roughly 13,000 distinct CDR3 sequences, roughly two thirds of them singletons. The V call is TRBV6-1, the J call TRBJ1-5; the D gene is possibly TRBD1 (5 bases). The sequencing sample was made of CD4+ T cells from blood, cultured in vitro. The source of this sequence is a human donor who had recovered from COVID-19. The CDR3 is CASTRDSNQPQHF. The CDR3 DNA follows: TGTGCCAGCACCCGGGACAGCAATCAGCCCCAGCATTTT.